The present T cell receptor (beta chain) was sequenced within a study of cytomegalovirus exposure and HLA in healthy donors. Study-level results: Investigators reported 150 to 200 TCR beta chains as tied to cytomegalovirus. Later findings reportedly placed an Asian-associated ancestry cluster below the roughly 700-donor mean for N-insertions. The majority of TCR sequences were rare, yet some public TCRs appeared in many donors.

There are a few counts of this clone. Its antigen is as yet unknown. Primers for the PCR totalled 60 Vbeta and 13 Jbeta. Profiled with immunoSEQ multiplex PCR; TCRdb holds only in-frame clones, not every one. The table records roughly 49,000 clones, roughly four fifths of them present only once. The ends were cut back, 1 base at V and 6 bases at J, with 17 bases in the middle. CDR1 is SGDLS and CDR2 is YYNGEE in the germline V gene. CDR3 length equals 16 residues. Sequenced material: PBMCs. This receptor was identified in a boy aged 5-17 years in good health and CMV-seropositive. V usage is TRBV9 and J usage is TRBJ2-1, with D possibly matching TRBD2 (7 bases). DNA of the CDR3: TGTGCCAGCAGCGTACTAGGGGGGGGGCCGGTCAATGAGCAGTTCTTC. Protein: CASSVLGGGPVNEQFF.